The 21 T cell receptor beta chains listed next were all sequenced from one sample in a study of T cell repertoires in cytomegalovirus infection. TCRdb independently ran MiXCR on the reads; one entry per CDR3 protein. This table has about 200,000 distinct CDR3 sequences, about a tenth appearing once. The source material was PBMCs. The receptors come from a human donor in good health (CMV status not recorded). Some clones in this sample may be carry-over from other donors' samples.

This clonotype has just a few counts. V gene TRBV25-1 combines with J gene TRBJ1-2; D perhaps matches TRBD1 (5 bases). V lost 4 bases and J 2 bases, leaving 11 bases between the germline ends. This CDR3 is 14 amino acids long. Germline assignment: CDR1 MGHDK and CDR2 SYGVNS. The CDR3 nucleotides are TGTGCCAGCAGTGTTGATGGGGACAACTATGGCTACACCTTC. It translates to CASSVDGDNYGYTF.

This clonotype was found many times. This sequence joins TRBV6-1 and TRBJ2-5; tentative D call: TRBD2 (7 bases). Germline CDR1 is MNHNS and CDR2 is SASEGT. V lost 8 bases, J lost 4 bases, and 20 bases lay in between. The CDR3 spans 15 residues. For the CDR3, the DNA is TGTGCCAGCGTGAGGGGGGGAATTGGAGGAGAGACCCAGTACTTC. Its translation: CASVRGGIGGETQYF.

This clonotype has just a few counts. The chain couples TRBV5-1 to TRBJ2-5, with D perhaps TRBD2 (6 bases). The germline V and J ends were trimmed by 2 bases and 4 bases, with 18 bases remaining between them. Germline-derived CDR1 and CDR2 are SGHRS and YFSETQ. CDR3 length: 16 residues. CDR3 nucleotide sequence: TGCGCCAGCAGCTTTGAGACTAGAGGGCTTACAGAGACCCAGTACTTC. Its protein is CASSFETRGLTETQYF. The variable domain in full, completed from reference TRBV5-1 and TRBJ2-5, reads KAGVTQTPRYLIKTRGQQVTLSCSPISGHRSVSWYQQTPGQGLQFLFEYFSETQRNKGNFPGRFSGRQFSNSRSEMNVSTLELGDSALYLCASSFETRGLTETQYFGPGTRLLVL.

This clonotype was detected ten times or more. The rearrangement joins TRBV7-9 to TRBJ1-3; a weak D match, TRBD1 (5 bases). From germline, CDR1 is SEHNR and CDR2 FQNEAQ (reference sequence). This CDR3 spans 16 amino acids. The V end lost 5 bases, the J end lost 0 bases, and 14 bases lay between the germline ends. The CDR3 loop reads CASSNAGRSSGNTIYF. The CDR3 bases are TGTGCCAGCAGCAACGCGGGACGGAGCTCTGGAAACACCATATATTTT.

This rearrangement joins TRBV6-2 or TRBV6-3 to TRBJ2-2; maybe TRBD1 (6 bases). This CDR3 contains 15 residues. In germline, CDR1 is MNHEY, CDR2 SVGEGT. The V and J ends lost 2 bases and 3 bases respectively, with 10 bases between them. The CDR3 reads CASSYPGQYTGELFF. CDR3 nucleotide sequence: TGTGCCAGCAGTTACCCTGGACAGTACACCGGGGAGCTGTTTTTT.

This clonotype turned up a few times. This chain uses TRBV6-2 or TRBV6-3 with TRBJ2-6, with D uncertain. The germline gives CDR1 MNHEY, CDR2 SVGEGT. V lost 4 bases and J 3 bases, leaving 10 bases between the germline ends. The CDR3 length is 15 residues. CDR3 nucleotides: TGTGCCAGCAGTTCCCGTCAGGATGGGGCCAACGTCCTGACTTTC. As protein: CASSSRQDGANVLTF.

This clonotype was counted ten times or more. The rearrangement links TRBV7-2 to TRBJ1-3; no clear D gene. The germline V gene encodes CDR1 SGHTA and CDR2 FQGNSA. V lost 3 bases and J lost 6, with 18 bases in between. The CDR3 is 16 amino acids. The CDR3: CASSLLWTRRENTIYF. The CDR3 bases are TGTGCCAGCAGCTTGCTTTGGACCCGAAGGGAAAACACCATATATTTT.

As regards this clonotype: It may be a read error: a sequence one base away is much more abundant. This rearrangement joins TRBV6-1 to TRBJ1-6; no firm D call. Trimming shortened V by 11 bases and J by 15 bases, and 17 bases separated the two germline ends. Germline CDR1 and CDR2: MNHNS and SASEGT. The CDR3 length is 11 residues. Here the CDR3 DNA reads TGTGCCGGCACCTCCGGGTTTTTCCTCCACTTT. This codes for CAGTSGFFLHF.

The chain joins TRBV20-1 to TRBJ2-5, with 8 positions matching TRBD2. This CDR3 region has 15 residues. CDR1 and CDR2 from the germline V gene are DFQATT and SNEGSKA (reference sequence). The J segment lost 1 base and the V segment lost 4 bases, leaving 8 bases of the junction unmatched. CDR3 DNA sequence: TGCAGTGCTATTAGAGCGGGAGTAGGCCAAGAGACCCAGTACTTC. Translating it yields CSAIRAGVGQETQYF.

Comment on this clonotype: The germline gene is not matched at one end of the junction; a read error may be the cause. This chain links TRBV4-1 with TRBJ1-3, with a possible D match to TRBD1 (6 bases). The germline V gene encodes CDR1 MGHRA and CDR2 YSYEKL. There are 18 residues in the CDR3. Written as DNA, the CDR3 is TGTGCCAGCAGCCAAGATAGGGGGGGGCGACGCCATGGAAACACCATATATTTT. Translating it yields CASSQDRGGRRHGNTIYF.

The sample holds one count of this clonotype. Being one base from a much bigger clone, this may be a read error. V and J are TRBV6-4 and TRBJ1-6; D gene ambiguous. CDR3 size: 13 residues. Germline CDR1 is MRHNA and CDR2 is SNTAGT. The CDR3 DNA reads TGTGCCAGCAGTGACATCATGGGCTCACCCTTCCACTTT. It encodes CASSDIMGSPFHF.

This clonotype was seen many times. The chain joins TRBV10-3 to TRBJ1-1; D may be TRBD1 (6 bases). CDR3 length: 14 residues. Trimming took off 6 bases at V and 6 bases at J, with 17 bases between the two ends. CDR1 and CDR2 (germline): ENHRY, SYGVKD. The CDR3 sequence is CAIRPGHPGAEAFF. The CDR3 DNA reads TGTGCCATCAGGCCGGGACACCCTGGGGCTGAAGCTTTCTTT.

This rearrangement joins TRBV19 to TRBJ1-2, with TRBD1 identical over 10 bases. V dropped 6 bases and J dropped 2; count of bases not matched to a gene: 3. The CDR3 sequence is 14 residues long. Germline values: CDR1 LNHDA, CDR2 SQIVND (reference sequence). CDR3 bases: TGTGCCAGTAGCCTGGACAGGGGGAACTATGGCTACACCTTC. Translated: CASSLDRGNYGYTF.

The CDR3 loop reads CASRGLGGVSGNTIYF. CDR3 nucleotides: TGTGCCAGCAGGGGGCTTGGGGGCGTCTCTGGAAACACCATATATTTT. The rearrangement uses TRBV28 and TRBJ1-3, with TRBD1 as a possible D gene (6 bases). The V end lost 6 bases, the J end lost 0 bases, and 15 bases lay between the germline ends. CDR3 length: 16 amino acids. Germline V gene data show CDR1 as MDHEN and CDR2 as SYDVKM.

As for this clonotype: It is likely a read error, because the conserved phenylalanine at the end of the CDR3 is missing. This chain uses TRBV4-1 with TRBJ2-3, with TRBD2 identical over 7 bases. In germline, CDR1 is MGHRA, CDR2 YSYEKL. CDR3 length: 17 amino acids. CDR3: CASSQRMGGDSTDTQYS. Here the CDR3 DNA reads TGTGCCAGCAGCCAACGGATGGGGGGGGATAGCACAGATACGCAGTATTCT.

This clonotype came up many times. The chain is built from TRBV7-2 and TRBJ2-3; 10 bases line up with TRBD2. With 4 bases clipped from V and 4 bases from J, the junction kept 11 bases outside the gene matches. The CDR3 totals 17 residues. Germline loops: CDR1 SGHTA, CDR2 FQGNSA. The CDR3 region is CASSSLLLAGYSDTQYF. In DNA form, the CDR3 reads TGTGCCAGCAGCTCCCTACTACTAGCGGGATATTCAGATACGCAGTATTTT.

This clonotype was seen repeatedly, ten times or more. This chain connects TRBV12-3 or TRBV12-4 to TRBJ2-7; possible D gene TRBD1, 7 bases. Trimming took off 3 bases at V and 5 bases at J, with 11 bases between the two ends. The CDR3 extends over 13 amino acids. The CDR3 DNA is TGTGCCAGCAGTTTGGAGGGGGCTGACGAGCAGTACGTC. Its translation is CASSLEGADEQYV.

This sequence joins TRBV28 and TRBJ2-7; no clear D gene. The CDR3 sequence is 13 residues long. Germline V gene lookup returns CDR1 MDHEN and CDR2 SYDVKM. Trimming stripped 7 bases from V and 0 bases from J, with 10 bases between. CDR3 protein: CASMSVLSYEQYF. Written as DNA, the CDR3 is TGTGCCAGCATGTCGGTCCTCTCCTACGAGCAGTACTTC.

J is TRBJ2-1 and V is TRBV19; D is perhaps TRBD2 (6 bases). CDR3 size: 13 residues. The V end was cut by 3 bases, the J end by 7 bases, with 10 bases between. Germline CDR1 LNHDA, CDR2 SQIVND (reference sequence). The CDR3 loop reads CASSMAGPNEQFF. The CDR3 coding sequence is TGTGCCAGTAGTATGGCGGGGCCGAATGAGCAGTTCTTC.

This clonotype appeared a few times. The chain joins TRBV5-4 to TRBJ2-5; weak D call: TRBD2 (7 bases). The V end lost 1 base, the J end lost 4 bases, and 11 bases lay between the germline ends. The CDR3 runs to 14 residues. Germline loops: CDR1 SGHNT, CDR2 YYREEE (reference sequence). This CDR3 is CASSLNREGETQYF. For the CDR3, the DNA is TGTGCCAGCAGCTTGAACAGGGAGGGAGAGACCCAGTACTTC.

This clonotype was detected ten times or more. CDR3 sequence: CASSLSRTGRSTEAFF. The CDR3 DNA reads as TGTGCCAGCAGCCTATCTCGGACAGGGAGGTCGACTGAAGCTTTCTTT. V gene TRBV7-9 combines with J gene TRBJ1-1, with TRBD1 matching 8 bases. Losses at the gene ends were 5 bases for V and 5 bases for J; bases not matched to a gene: 13. Germline lookup yields CDR1 SEHNR and CDR2 FQNEAQ (reference sequence). The CDR3 totals 16 residues.